This entry is about one TCR beta chain. This clonotype appeared a few times. The clone's antigen remains unknown. No much larger clone is present one base from it, and per-base qualities are unavailable. Library preparation was by 5' RACE. Instrument on record: Illumina HiSeq 2500. A second PCR of about 6 to 12 cycles was run with a J-beta primer mix and a sample-barcoded 5' primer. Each TCR beta cDNA molecule received a unique molecular identifier from a template-switch 5' adaptor carrying 12 random nucleotides. Each sample yielded at least 3 million CDR3-containing paired-end reads. First-strand cDNA synthesis was performed from all RNA using the Mint cDNA synthesis kit, with priming by a TRBC-specific oligonucleotide. After uracil-DNA glycosylase treatment, a first 18-cycle PCR used universal primers M1SS and BC2_uni_R on all cDNA. The paper's data handling went like this. Normalization of each sample was performed by random selection of 1 million high-quality reads, each carrying a distinct molecular identifier. Instead of being binned into consensus sequences, reads with shared molecular identifiers were discarded. CDR3 identification, clonotype clustering and error correction used MiTCR with a Q25 quality threshold and the strictest error-elimination algorithm. A nonparametric unseen species model using Euler transformation provided a lower-bound estimate of total TCR beta diversity. TCRdb took the public reads, trimmed them with fastp at Q25, ran MiXCR for clone calling and kept in-frame beta chains. Every distinct CDR3 protein forms one entry, paired with its most common genes and DNA. The V and J calls were determined by TCRdb, not by the authors. Present in this sample are roughly 1,100,000 distinct CDR3 sequences, less than 25% of which were seen just once. The ten largest clonotypes hold 0.75% of the sample.

The data were obtained in a study of blood T cells in healthy people across ages (dated by TCRdb to between 2015 and 2016). For the wider study: In model experiments, template switching captured roughly one uniquely barcoded TCR beta cDNA molecule for every two T cells. Age-related changes in TCR beta repertoire diversity were measured in the study by deep sequencing normalized with unique cDNA molecular identifiers. The donors were split into four age groups: young (average about 16 years), middle-aged (about 40), aged (more than 60) and long-lived (approximately 80). The study analyzed two additional independent replicas of 1 million unique cDNA reads from the same blood draw for two donors, one aged 18 to 29 and one aged 80 or older. Overall study outcomes, separate from this receptor: Observed TCR beta diversity per million T cells fell roughly linearly with age, and a significant reduction was already apparent by age about 43. Compared with the aged group, the long-lived group had more naive CD4+ T cells, fewer expanded clones and increased TCR diversity, a pattern suggesting age selection. Because donor CMV infection status was unknown, age-related changes in expanded clonotypes were potentially confounded. Bulk unsorted PBMC profiling prevented conclusive comparison of naive and antigen-experienced compartments. The percentage of naive T cells measured by flow cytometry correlated strongly with observed TCR beta diversity. Estimates of total diversity based on one million sequenced T cells were regarded as lower bounds and as underestimates.

The donors were roughly 40 Caucasian individuals from Russia, aged 6 to 90 years, who were systemically healthy. Each donor gave ten milliliters of peripheral blood, collected into EDTA-treated Vacutainer tubes. Ficoll-Paque density-gradient centrifugation was used to isolate PBMCs, with at least 7 million per sample. Trizol reagent was used to extract total RNA from PBMCs, with at least 5.5 micrograms per sample. For every donor, flow cytometry on a PBMC aliquot measured the percentage of naive CD45RAhigh/CD27high T cells. These same records also appear under a second study, on T cells of mothers and their children. As that second study puts it: The donors were nine systemically healthy Caucasian individuals, made up of three mothers and their six children. cDNA synthesis consumed the entire amount of extracted RNA, loaded at approximately 1.6 ug RNA in each 15 ul reaction. In the second PCR, the M1S primer introduced both the sample barcodes and 2-4 random nucleotides. Each mother yielded over 9.5 million TCR beta CDR3 reads and each child about 3 million reads. TCR recombination output is similarly shaped by thymic selection in related and unrelated pairs, with a minor effect exerted by inherited differences. Normalized repertoire overlap was always found to be slightly, but never significantly, higher in related mother-child pairs than in unrelated mother-child pairs. Persistent microchimeric T cell clones were not detected, at a sensitivity of about 99 clones per million clonotypes. In the study, deep NGS was used to compare the TCR beta repertoires of mothers and children, and features distinguishing related mother-child pairs from unrelated individuals were sought. The mean age was 40 +/- 4 years for the mothers and about 10 +/- 4 years for the children. After adapter ligation was performed with NEBNext reagents, the libraries were sequenced on an Illumina HiSeq 2000 with 100+100 nt paired-end reads. To avoid cross-contamination, the mother libraries and the child libraries were prepared a month apart and sequenced in separate runs. Each donor had between roughly 450,000 and 2,100,000 distinct TCR beta clonotypes identified. Naive TCR beta clonotypes were estimated from low-frequency clonotypes matched to each donor's FACS-determined naive share, without sorting.

The TCR sequence derives from a girl aged 2 to 9 in good health. The sequenced sample was blood.

Here the CDR3 is given as CASTGDQAYEQYF. The sequenced DNA: TGCGCCAGCACCGGGGACCAAGCCTACGAGCAGTACTTC. The sequence links TRBV5-1 to TRBJ2-5; the D gene is perhaps TRBD1 or TRBD2, as each covers 5 bases. With the DNA end fitting TRBJ2-7 better, the J assignment may be wrong. Based on the germline V gene, the CDR1 and CDR2 sequences are SGHRS and YFSETQ. Counted from cysteine to phenylalanine, this CDR3 has 13 amino acids. Only CDR3 DNA remains: 39 bases, in frame from the first base.